These 29 T cell receptor beta chains originate from one sample sequenced in a study of shared clonotypes between healthy human individuals. CD45RO-negative, CCR7-selected cells formed the naive CD8 fraction, which excluded terminally differentiated effector memory CD45RA+ cells. TCRdb's table, derived via immunoSEQ multiplex PCR, lists solely in-frame clones and lacks some. Of around 2,100,000 clones in the sample, about 94% were seen once. Sequenced input: naive CD8+ T cells sorted from blood. Receptors were obtained from a man younger than 35 in good health.

The rearrangement joins TRBV7-9 to TRBJ1-2; D not resolved. V lost 1 base to trimming and J lost 4 bases, with 16 bases between them. Looked up from germline, CDR1 is SEHNR and CDR2 is FQNEAQ (reference sequence). The CDR3 runs 16 residues. The CDR3 spells CASSLEAGPRFYGYTF. CDR3 nucleotide sequence: TGTGCCAGCAGCTTAGAGGCCGGACCGCGCTTCTATGGCTACACCTTC.

The chain has TRBV10-2 and TRBJ1-4; 8 nucleotides align to TRBD1. The CDR3 has 18 residues. Trimming removed 2 bases from V and 8 bases from J; junction bases left unmatched: 16. Per the germline V gene, CDR1 is WSHSY and CDR2 is SAAADI. CDR3 loop: CASSEKVHSRGLWEKLFF. The CDR3 region has the DNA TGCGCCAGCAGTGAGAAGGTCCACTCCAGGGGGCTTTGGGAAAAACTGTTTTTT.

This sequence joins TRBV7-8 and TRBJ2-3; 7 nucleotides agree with TRBD2. This CDR3 is built from 16 residues. Germline loops: CDR1 SGHVS, CDR2 FQNEAQ. The ends lost 0 bases at V and 1 base at J; junction bases unmatched: 4. The CDR3 region has the DNA TGTGCCAGCAGCTTAGCGATGGCGGGAGGCACAGATACGCAGTATTTT. Translated: CASSLAMAGGTDTQYF.

The chain links TRBV5-4 to TRBJ2-3, with D perhaps matching TRBD2 (7 bases). The V end lost 0 bases, the J end lost 4 bases, and 18 bases lay between the germline ends. The CDR3 is 17 residues long. Germline V gene lookup returns CDR1 SGHNT and CDR2 YYREEE (reference sequence). The CDR3 region is CASSLVGQGGEADTQYF. In DNA form, the CDR3 reads TGTGCCAGCAGCTTGGTAGGCCAAGGGGGGGAAGCAGATACGCAGTATTTT.

On this clone: Distinct nucleotide sequences in the sample also encode this CDR3. V gene TRBV4-1 combines with J gene TRBJ2-7; D might be TRBD2 (6 bases). The CDR3 is 15 residues long. The V gene's germline CDR1 is MGHRA and CDR2 YSYEKL. The germline V and J ends were trimmed by 4 bases and 0 bases, with 13 bases remaining between them. CDR3 nucleotide sequence: TGCGCCAGCAGCCCAAGTGGGGACTCCTCCTACGAGCAGTACTTC. This codes for CASSPSGDSSYEQYF.

This rearrangement joins TRBV9 to TRBJ1-2; 7 bases map to TRBD1. The germline CDR1 and CDR2 sequences are SGDLS and YYNGEE. Trimming at V came to 3 bases and at J to 3 bases, leaving 2 bases not matched to a gene. The CDR3 loop spans 13 amino acids. The CDR3 reads CASSAGQDYGYTF. The CDR3 nucleotides are TGTGCCAGCAGCGCCGGACAGGACTATGGCTACACCTTC.

This rearrangement joins TRBV10-2 to TRBJ2-3; D may match TRBD1 or TRBD2 (6 bases each). Germline V gives CDR1 WSHSY, CDR2 SAAADI. V dropped 3 bases and J dropped 0 bases, with 13 bases sitting between them. The CDR3 is 16 amino acids. CDR3 sequence (DNA): TGCGCCAGCAGTGATGTGACGGGGGCTAGCACAGATACGCAGTATTTT. As protein: CASSDVTGASTDTQYF.

CDR3 nucleotide sequence: TGTGCCAGCAGCTTGGCCGGGCCTGAGCCCCAGCATTTT. Its protein product is CASSLAGPEPQHF. The rearrangement uses TRBV11-2 and TRBJ1-5; D uncertain. From germline, CDR1 is SGHAT and CDR2 FQNNGV. V lost 3 bases, J lost 8 bases, and 11 bases lay in between. This CDR3 comprises 13 residues.

The chain recombines TRBV13 with TRBJ2-7; no reliable D call. Germline V gene data show CDR1 as PRHDT and CDR2 as FYEKMQ (reference sequence). The V gene lost 4 bases and the J gene lost 3 bases, with 10 bases spanning the gap. This CDR3 is 13 amino acids long. CDR3 residues: CASSSAKSYEQYF. For the CDR3, the DNA is TGTGCCAGCAGCTCCGCCAAGAGCTACGAGCAGTACTTC.

This chain links TRBV7-9 with TRBJ1-2; D perhaps matches TRBD1 (6 bases). CDR1 SEHNR and CDR2 FQNEAQ come from the germline V gene (reference sequence). V was trimmed by 1 base and J by 3 bases, leaving 15 bases between them. The CDR3 is 16 amino acids. The CDR3 is CASSLGTESLYYGYTF. As DNA, the CDR3 is TGTGCCAGCAGCTTAGGGACAGAGAGTCTTTACTATGGCTACACCTTC.

The J gene is TRBJ2-2, the V gene TRBV19; a possible D gene is TRBD1 (5 bases). The germline V and J ends were trimmed by 5 bases and 6 bases, with 10 bases remaining between them. The CDR3 runs to 13 residues. The germline V gene has CDR1 LNHDA and CDR2 SQIVND (reference sequence). The CDR3 region has the DNA TGTGCCAGTAGTCCAGGGTTGGCCGGGGAGCTGTTTTTT. Translating it yields CASSPGLAGELFF.

The gene calls are TRBV15 and TRBJ1-2; D may be TRBD1 (6 bases). Trimming shortened V by 0 bases and J by 2 bases, and 10 bases separated the two germline ends. Germline V gene lookup returns CDR1 LNHNV and CDR2 YYDKDF (reference sequence). The CDR3 runs 15 residues. This chain's CDR3 is CATSRDWTANYGYTF. As DNA, the CDR3 is TGTGCCACCAGCAGAGATTGGACAGCCAACTATGGCTACACCTTC.

This clone is a singleton in its sample. This sample also contains other DNA sequences that code for the same CDR3. The chain couples TRBV2 to TRBJ2-7; D not resolved. The CDR3 consists of 13 residues. Germline assignment: CDR1 SNHLY and CDR2 FYNNEI. V lost 0 bases and J 2 bases, leaving 5 bases between the germline ends. Here the CDR3 reads CASSEAGTYEQYF. The CDR3, as DNA: TGTGCCAGCAGTGAAGCGGGCACCTACGAGCAGTACTTC.

The V gene is TRBV2, the J gene TRBJ2-3; 10 bases agree with TRBD2. The CDR3 is 17 amino acids. The V gene's germline CDR1 is SNHLY and CDR2 FYNNEI. V dropped 8 bases and J dropped 0; count of bases not matched to a gene: 11. The CDR3 nucleotides are TGTGCCAGCGGGCCGTCTAGCGGGGGCCCTAGCACAGATACGCAGTATTTT. Translating gives CASGPSSGGPSTDTQYF. Filled out from reference TRBV2 and TRBJ2-3, the complete variable domain reads EPEVTQTPSHQVTQMGQEVILRCVPISNHLYFYWYRQILGQKVEFLVSFYNNEISEKSEIFDDQFSVERPDGSNFTLKIRSTKLEDSAMYFCASGPSSGGPSTDTQYFGPGTRLTVL.

The chain recombines TRBV7-9 with TRBJ2-1, with TRBD1 as a possible D gene (5 bases). This CDR3 region has 14 residues. V was shortened by 4 bases and J by 6 bases, with 13 bases between the two germline ends. CDR1 and CDR2 (germline): SEHNR, FQNEAQ (reference sequence). CDR3 DNA sequence: TGTGCCAGCAGCTCCGTGGGTAGGGGCAATGAGCAGTTCTTC. Its protein is CASSSVGRGNEQFF.

To note about this clone: Other nucleotide sequences from this sample produce the same CDR3. The chain recombines TRBV27 with TRBJ2-3; the match to TRBD2 covers 9 bases. CDR3 length: 16 amino acids. Germline V CDR1 and CDR2: MNHEY, SMNVEV (reference sequence). The J segment lost 3 bases and the V segment lost 4 bases, leaving 8 bases of the junction unmatched. This CDR3 reads CASSYSSGESTDTQYF. The CDR3 nucleotides read TGTGCCAGCAGTTACTCTAGCGGGGAGTCAACAGATACGCAGTATTTT.

The chain joins TRBV6-1 to TRBJ2-7; D perhaps matches TRBD2 (6 bases). V gave up 8 bases and J gave up 4 bases, with 21 bases separating them. Germline V gene sequence: CDR1 MNHNS, CDR2 SASEGT. The CDR3 spans 15 residues. The CDR3 coding sequence is TGTGCCAGCGCAAACGGAGGGGTTAGCGGATACGAGCAGTACTTC. Amino acids: CASANGGVSGYEQYF.

The sample holds one count of this clone. The chain recombines TRBV5-4 with TRBJ2-1; possible D gene TRBD2, 5 bases. Germline assignment: CDR1 SGHNT and CDR2 YYREEE (reference sequence). CDR3 length equals 14 residues. V lost 0 bases and J lost 6, with 10 bases in between. CDR3 amino acids: CASSLVSRVNEQFF. The CDR3 DNA sequence: TGTGCCAGCAGCTTGGTTTCGCGGGTCAATGAGCAGTTCTTC.

J is TRBJ1-5 and V is TRBV9; 8 bases align to TRBD1. Germline V CDR1 and CDR2: SGDLS, YYNGEE. This CDR3 spans 13 amino acids. Unmatched junction bases numbered 6, after V lost 4 bases and J lost 9 bases. Here the CDR3 reads CASSQQGGMPQHF. In DNA form, the CDR3 reads TGTGCCAGCAGCCAACAGGGGGGCATGCCCCAGCATTTT.

The chain links TRBV9 to TRBJ2-1; no definite D call. The CDR3 consists of 16 residues. The V and J ends lost 0 bases and 0 bases respectively, with 10 bases between them. Germline V gene data show CDR1 as SGDLS and CDR2 as YYNGEE. DNA for the CDR3: TGTGCCAGCAGCGTAGATCAGGTTAGCTCCTACAATGAGCAGTTCTTC. It encodes CASSVDQVSSYNEQFF.

The J gene is TRBJ1-1, the V gene TRBV19; D not certain. Germline loops: CDR1 LNHDA, CDR2 SQIVND (reference sequence). This CDR3 is 15 amino acids long. Between the trimmed V and J ends, which lost 0 bases and 3 bases, there was a span of 11 bases. CDR3 amino acids: CASSIDLGSHTEAFF. The CDR3 coding sequence is TGTGCCAGTAGTATAGATCTGGGGTCCCACACTGAAGCTTTCTTT.

This chain links TRBV4-3 with TRBJ2-7; tentative D call: TRBD2 (6 bases). The CDR3 length is 13 residues. V lost 0 bases to trimming and J lost 6 bases, with 9 bases between them. CDR1 is LGHNA, CDR2 YSLEER, per germline. The DNA for the CDR3 is TGCGCCAGCAGCCAAGATAAGGGACTCGAGCAGTACTTC. Translating it yields CASSQDKGLEQYF.

This chain joins TRBV5-5 and TRBJ1-2, with D perhaps TRBD1 (6 bases). The germline gives CDR1 SGHKS, CDR2 YYEKEE (reference sequence). V lost 0 bases and J 9 bases, leaving 18 bases between the germline ends. This CDR3 spans 15 amino acids. CDR3 DNA: TGTGCCAGCAGCTTGGCGGGGGGGCCCGGAATGAGCTACACCTTC. Protein sequence: CASSLAGGPGMSYTF.

The V and J genes are TRBV5-5 and TRBJ1-1; D is ambiguous. CDR3 size: 11 residues. Looked up from germline, CDR1 is SGHKS and CDR2 is YYEKEE (reference sequence). Trimming cost V 0 bases and J 7 bases, with 4 bases left between them. CDR3 region: CASSLGREAFF. In DNA form, the CDR3 reads TGTGCCAGCAGCTTGGGACGTGAAGCTTTCTTT.

At least ten counts were recorded for this clone. The chain recombines TRBV27 with TRBJ2-6; 8 nucleotides match TRBD1. Trimming cost V 8 bases and J 2 bases; bases outside gene matches: 8. The germline CDR1 and CDR2 sequences are MNHEY and SMNVEV (reference sequence). The CDR3 consists of 16 residues. CDR3: CASSGTGGAGANVLTF. The CDR3 coding sequence is TGTGCCAGCTCCGGGACAGGTGGTGCTGGGGCCAACGTCCTGACTTTC. Combining the CDR3 with reference TRBV27 and TRBJ2-6 gives the whole variable domain EAQVTQNPRYLITVTGKKLTVTCSQNMNHEYMSWYRQDPGLGLRQIYYSMNVEVTDKGDVPEGYKVSRKEKRNFPLILESPSPNQTSLYFCASSGTGGAGANVLTFGAGSRLTVL.

This chain joins TRBV7-9 and TRBJ1-3; D uncertain. V shed 6 bases and J shed 0 bases, with 12 bases lying between them. Germline lookup yields CDR1 SEHNR and CDR2 FQNEAQ (reference sequence). CDR3 length equals 15 residues. Here the CDR3 DNA reads TGTGCCAGCAGTCCTGGTTCCATCTCTGGAAACACCATATATTTT. This sequence encodes CASSPGSISGNTIYF.

The rearrangement uses TRBV4-1 and TRBJ1-2; 9 bases map to TRBD1. J was trimmed by 3 bases and V by 2 bases; bases with no gene match: 4. The length of the CDR3 is 15 residues. Per the germline V gene, CDR1 is MGHRA and CDR2 is YSYEKL. The CDR3 is CASSQIQGADYGYTF. CDR3 nucleotides: TGCGCCAGCAGCCAAATACAGGGGGCGGACTATGGCTACACCTTC.

The V gene is TRBV7-8, the J gene TRBJ2-7, with 9 bases fitting TRBD2. In germline, CDR1 is SGHVS, CDR2 FQNEAQ. The CDR3 loop spans 15 amino acids. V lost 6 bases to trimming and J lost 5 bases; unmatched junction nucleotides: 11. As DNA, the CDR3 is TGTGCCAGCAGTTCACCGGGACTAGCATCCGACGAGCAGTACTTC. Protein sequence: CASSSPGLASDEQYF.

In regard to this clone: The same CDR3 can be traced to other DNA sequences in this sample. The chain employs TRBV5-6 and TRBJ2-7; 14 bases are shared with TRBD2. The germline CDR1 and CDR2 sequences are SGHDT and YYEEEE. The CDR3 is made up of 15 amino acids. V shed 4 bases and J 3 bases; nucleotides not matched to a gene: 3. In DNA, the CDR3 is TGTGCCAGCAGCCTGGGACTAGCGGGAGTCTACGAGCAGTACTTC. This codes for CASSLGLAGVYEQYF.